The 11 T cell receptor beta chains below were found in one sample sequenced in a study of blood T cell repertoires in COVID-19. Sequencing was performed with immunoSEQ multiplex PCR; in TCRdb, only in-frame clones are kept and a portion is missing. The sample lists 150,000 to 200,000 clones, approximately 80% seen once, with approximately 11% in the top ten. Sequencing was carried out using peripheral blood. These receptors all come from a woman in her thirties or forties with COVID-19, enrolled during active disease.

The rearrangement links TRBV6-5 to TRBJ2-1; TRBD2 might be the D (5 bases). CDR1 and CDR2 from the germline V gene are MNHEY and SVGAGI. V lost 2 bases to trimming and J lost 0 bases, with 11 bases between them. The CDR3 spans 16 residues. The CDR3 DNA reads as TGTGCCAGCAGTTACGGACTTTCCAGCTCCTACAATGAGCAGTTCTTC. This sequence encodes CASSYGLSSSYNEQFF.

This clone came up once. The chain uses TRBV28 and TRBJ2-7; TRBD1 might be the D (6 bases). This CDR3 is 15 amino acids long. Germline values: CDR1 MDHEN, CDR2 SYDVKM. V was shortened by 1 base and J by 5 bases, with 15 bases between the two germline ends. The CDR3 region has the DNA TGTGCCAGCAGTTTATTGGCAGGACAGCGTGACGAGCAGTACTTC. Translated: CASSLLAGQRDEQYF.

This chain uses TRBV5-4 with TRBJ2-2; TRBD1 matches at 9 bases. Per germline, CDR1 SGHNT and CDR2 YYREEE (reference sequence). The CDR3 runs to 16 residues. V lost 4 bases to trimming and J lost 6 bases; unmatched junction nucleotides: 10. CDR3 sequence reads: CASSARDRDTAGELFF. As DNA, the CDR3 is TGTGCCAGCAGCGCCCGGGACAGGGATACGGCCGGGGAGCTGTTTTTT.

This clone was recorded only once. CDR3 sequence (DNA): TGTGCCAGCAGTCCGCCTAAGGAGGTCTACAATGAGCAGTTCTTC. Its translation is CASSPPKEVYNEQFF. The chain recombines TRBV28 with TRBJ2-1; a possible D gene is TRBD2 (5 bases). This CDR3 region has 15 residues. Between the trimmed V and J ends, which lost 5 bases and 3 bases, there was a span of 14 bases. Germline V gene data show CDR1 as MDHEN and CDR2 as SYDVKM.

The genes are TRBV28 and TRBJ1-1, with D unclear. Germline V gives CDR1 MDHEN, CDR2 SYDVKM. This CDR3 has 12 amino acids. Between the trimmed V and J ends, which lost 6 bases and 8 bases, there was a span of 13 bases. This CDR3 is CASRPLTREAFF. The CDR3 DNA follows: TGTGCCAGCAGACCTCTCACTCGGGAAGCTTTCTTT.

With regard to this clone: The junction departs from germline at one end; a sequencing error may be responsible. The V and J genes are TRBV12-3 or TRBV12-4 and TRBJ1-1; TRBD1 matches 7 bases. CDR3 length equals 13 residues. CDR3 DNA sequence: TGTGCGAGCAGACAGGGCATGAACACTGAAGCTTTCTTT. Its protein is CASRQGMNTEAFF.

The rearrangement joins TRBV15 to TRBJ1-2; 7 bases fit TRBD1. Germline V gene lookup returns CDR1 LNHNV and CDR2 YYDKDF (reference sequence). This CDR3 is built from 13 residues. With 3 bases clipped from V and 4 bases from J, the junction kept 2 bases outside the gene matches. The CDR3 DNA sequence: TGTGCCACCAGCAGGGGACAGCTCTATGGCTACACCTTC. The encoded protein is CATSRGQLYGYTF.

The chain has TRBV7-6 and TRBJ2-1; 9 bases map to TRBD2. The CDR3 runs 16 residues. After removal of 1 base from V and 9 bases from J, the junction contained 10 bases not matched to a gene. Germline CDR1 reads SGHVS; CDR2 reads FNYEAQ. In nucleotides, the CDR3 is TGTGCCAGCAGCTTAGTGGGCGGGAGGGGGATGGGTGAGCAGTTCTTC. Encoded protein: CASSLVGGRGMGEQFF.

Only one count was recorded for this clone. The rearrangement links TRBV5-5 to TRBJ1-2; TRBD1 matches 7 bases. CDR1 SGHKS and CDR2 YYEKEE come from the germline V gene (reference sequence). The CDR3 has 14 residues. Trimming at V came to 4 bases and at J to 3 bases, leaving 6 bases not matched to a gene. CDR3 loop: CASSVPGTDYGYTF. As DNA, the CDR3 is TGTGCCAGCAGCGTCCCCGGGACAGACTATGGCTACACCTTC.

The V call is TRBV20-1, the J call TRBJ1-1; D call uncertain. This CDR3 is 11 amino acids long. Germline V gives CDR1 DFQATT, CDR2 SNEGSKA (reference sequence). The V end lost 3 bases, the J end lost 8 bases, and 10 bases lay between the germline ends. The CDR3 reads CSASLFREAFF. CDR3 nucleotides: TGCAGTGCTAGCCTGTTCAGGGAAGCTTTCTTT.

The chain recombines TRBV5-1 with TRBJ2-7; the match to TRBD2 covers 9 bases. The J segment lost 1 base and the V segment lost 4 bases, leaving 9 bases of the junction unmatched. The CDR3 extends over 16 amino acids. Germline V CDR1 and CDR2: SGHRS, YFSETQ. CDR3 sequence (DNA): TGCGCCAGCAGCCCTAGGTCTAGCGGGGATTCCTACGAGCAGTACTTC. Its translation is CASSPRSSGDSYEQYF.